These T cell receptor beta chains were read from a single sample in a study of blood T cell repertoires in COVID-19. Here immunoSEQ multiplex PCR was the method, and the copy in TCRdb shows in-frame clones only, minus some. Of some 460,000 clones listed, around 90% are singletons. The sequenced material came from PBMCs or T cells enriched from blood (not recorded which). The receptor source for this set is a young woman who had recovered from COVID-19. Both conserved end residues are part of each CDR3. The D gene is left open where the match is weak. Not every row has a clone size; where given, it reads once, few, many or a size class.

TRBJ1-1	15	TRBV6-5	.	TRBD1	TGTGCCAGTTTAAGGGGGCATGAAATGAACACTGAAGCTTTCTTT	CASLRGHEMNTEAFF
TRBJ2-1	15	TRBV6-5	few	.	TGTGCCAGCAGTTACTCTGAGCGGGCCTACAATGAGCAGTTCTTC	CASSYSERAYNEQFF
TRBJ2-2	18	TRBV10-3	.	TRBD2	TGTGCCATCACCTCACCGCATAGCGGGGGGACGAACACCGGGGAGCTGTTTTTT	CAITSPHSGGTNTGELFF
TRBJ2-7	13	TRBV5-1	.	.	TGCGCCAGCAGCTTACATCCCTCCTACGAGCAGTACTTC	CASSLHPSYEQYF
TRBJ1-2	13	TRBV28	.	TRBD1	TGTGCCAGCAGGGGGACAGGGTTTTATGGCTACACCTTC	CASRGTGFYGYTF
TRBJ1-5	17	TRBV7-9	.	.	TGTGCCAGCAGCTTATGGGTCAGCGAAGTGAACAATCAGCCCCAGCATTTT	CASSLWVSEVNNQPQHF
TRBJ2-1	16	TRBV13	.	TRBD2	TGTGCCAGCAGCTTGGCTAGACTAGCGGGGGGTAATGAGCAGTTCTTC	CASSLARLAGGNEQFF
TRBJ1-3	16	TRBV4-1	few	TRBD1	TGCGCCAGCAGCCGACCAACAGGGGACCCTGGAAACACCATATATTTT	CASSRPTGDPGNTIYF
TRBJ1-2	12	TRBV7-9	few	.	TGTGCCAGCAGCCTCTCCTCGGGGAGATACACCTTC	CASSLSSGRYTF
TRBJ2-5	16	TRBV7-7	once	.	TGTGCTAGCAGCTTCGGCGGGGAGACACTTGTTGAGACCCAGTACTTC	CASSFGGETLVETQYF
TRBJ1-1	17	TRBV4-1	.	.	TGCGCCAGCAGCCAAGTCTCGGTCGTGGAGGGTGGGACTGAAGCTTTCTTT	CASSQVSVVEGGTEAFF
TRBJ1-1	16	TRBV6-5	.	TRBD1	TGTGCCAGCAGTTACCACCAGGGGGCAGGTAACACTGAAGCTTTCTTT	CASSYHQGAGNTEAFF
TRBJ2-5	11	TRBV20-1	.	.	TGCAGTGCTAGCGTTATAGAGACCCAGTACTTC	CSASVIETQYF
TRBJ1-5	18	TRBV21-1	.	.	TGTGCCAGCAGCAAATCATTTGTAGAGGTAGGGGAAGAGTGGCCCCAGCATTTT	CASSKSFVEVGEEWPQHF
TRBJ2-7	16	TRBV2	.	TRBD2	TGTGCCAGCAGTCAATTAACTAGCGGGGAGGCCTACGAGCAGTACTTC	CASSQLTSGEAYEQYF
TRBJ2-3	16	TRBV18	.	TRBD2	TGTGCCAGCTCACCACCGAGACTAGCGGATCCAGATACGCAGTATTTT	CASSPPRLADPDTQYF
TRBJ1-1	16	TRBV5-4	.	.	TGTGCCAGCAGCCGGGAGAGTGTGCAGGGTCTGGATGAAGCTTTCTTT	CASSRESVQGLDEAFF
TRBJ1-5	15	TRBV7-2	.	.	TGTGCCAGCAGCTTCGGACTCGGGGGCAATCAGCCCCAGCATTTT	CASSFGLGGNQPQHF
TRBJ1-1	13	TRBV12-3/TRBV12-4	once	.	TGTGCCAGCAGTAAGGGAGTCAACACTGAAGCTTTCTTT	CASSKGVNTEAFF
TRBJ1-1	14	TRBV7-3	.	.	TGTGCCAGCAGTCGGGAGGTGGGTCACACTGAAGCTTTCTTT	CASSREVGHTEAFF
TRBJ2-3	14	TRBV27	.	.	TGTGCCAGCAGCCCAACATCTAGCACAGATACGCAGTATTTT	CASSPTSSTDTQYF
TRBJ1-2	15	TRBV5-1	.	.	TGCGCCAGCAGCTTGACGGGGGGTAAGGGTAGTGGCTACACCTTC	CASSLTGGKGSGYTF
TRBJ1-3	16	TRBV9	once	.	TGTGCCAGCAGCGTAAACAGGGAGTTCTCTGGAAACACCATATATTTT	CASSVNREFSGNTIYF
TRBJ2-3	14	TRBV2	.	TRBD1	TGTGCCAGCAATAAGGGACAGAGCACAGATACGCAGTATTTT	CASNKGQSTDTQYF
TRBJ1-2	15	TRBV5-1	once	.	TGCGCCAGCAGCTTTGGTGCAGGGAGGGACTATGGCTACACCTTC	CASSFGAGRDYGYTF
TRBJ1-2	14	TRBV2	.	TRBD1	TGTGCCAGCAGAGACAGGGTAAACGACTATGGCTACACCTTC	CASRDRVNDYGYTF
TRBJ2-3	15	TRBV10-1	.	.	TGCGCCAGCAGTGAGTCTGAGAGGGGCACAGATACGCAGTATTTT	CASSESERGTDTQYF
TRBJ1-4	11	TRBV12-3/TRBV12-4	.	.	TGTGCCAGCAGACTTAATGAAAAACTGTTTTTT	CASRLNEKLFF
TRBJ2-1	15	TRBV5-4	.	.	TGTGCCAGCAGCTTGGGGAGTAGCGGATACAATGAGCAGTTCTTC	CASSLGSSGYNEQFF
TRBJ1-4	15	TRBV6-5	.	.	TGTGCCAGCAGTCCTAACAGGGTTACTAATGAAAAACTGTTTTTT	CASSPNRVTNEKLFF
TRBJ2-7	19	TRBV28	.	TRBD1	TGTGCCAGCAGTTTACTCCGGGACAGGGGGGGGCTCGGTTCCTACGAGCAGTACTTC	CASSLLRDRGGLGSYEQYF
TRBJ2-7	13	TRBV7-2	.	TRBD2	TGTGCCAGCAGCCTAGGACTAGCCTACGAGCAGTACTTC	CASSLGLAYEQYF
TRBJ1-6	13	TRBV4-1	.	.	TGCGCCAGCAGCCAAGTTCAGGGTTCACCCCTCCACTTT	CASSQVQGSPLHF